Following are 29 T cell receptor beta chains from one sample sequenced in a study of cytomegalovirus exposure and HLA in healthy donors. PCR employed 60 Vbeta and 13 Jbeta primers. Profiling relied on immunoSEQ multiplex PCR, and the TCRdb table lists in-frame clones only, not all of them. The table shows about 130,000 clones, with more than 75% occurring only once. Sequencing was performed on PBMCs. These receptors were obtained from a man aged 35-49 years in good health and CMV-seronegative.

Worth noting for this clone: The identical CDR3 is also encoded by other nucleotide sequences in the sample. The CDR3 region has the DNA TGTGCCAGCAGTGAAGGCCAGTTCGAGCAGTACTTC. This translates into CASSEGQFEQYF. The rearrangement joins TRBV6-1 to TRBJ2-7; D is ambiguous. The CDR3 runs 12 residues. The ends were cut back, 1 base at V and 6 bases at J, with 7 bases in the middle. Germline-derived CDR1 and CDR2 are MNHNS and SASEGT.

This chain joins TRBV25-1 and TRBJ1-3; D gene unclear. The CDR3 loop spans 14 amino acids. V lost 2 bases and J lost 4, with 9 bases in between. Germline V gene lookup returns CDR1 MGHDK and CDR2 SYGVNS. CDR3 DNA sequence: TGTGCCAGCAGTGAAGACGGCGGCGGAAACACCATATATTTT. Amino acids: CASSEDGGGNTIYF.

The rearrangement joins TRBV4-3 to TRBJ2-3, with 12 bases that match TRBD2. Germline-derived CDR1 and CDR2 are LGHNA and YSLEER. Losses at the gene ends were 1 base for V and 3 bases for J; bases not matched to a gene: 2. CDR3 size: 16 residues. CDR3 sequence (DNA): TGCGCCAGCAGCCAAGGGACTAGCGGGACGACAGATACGCAGTATTTT. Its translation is CASSQGTSGTTDTQYF.

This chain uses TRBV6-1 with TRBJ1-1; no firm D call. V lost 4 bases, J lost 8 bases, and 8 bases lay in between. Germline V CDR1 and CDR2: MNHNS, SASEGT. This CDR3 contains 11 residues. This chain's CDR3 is CASSARGEAFF. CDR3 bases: TGTGCCAGCAGTGCCCGGGGAGAAGCTTTCTTT.

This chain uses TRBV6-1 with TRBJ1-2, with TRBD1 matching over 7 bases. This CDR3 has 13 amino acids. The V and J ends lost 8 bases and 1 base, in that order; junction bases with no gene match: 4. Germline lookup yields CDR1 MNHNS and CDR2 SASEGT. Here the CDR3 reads CASLGQVNYGYTF. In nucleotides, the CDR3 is TGTGCCAGCCTCGGACAGGTTAACTATGGCTACACCTTC.

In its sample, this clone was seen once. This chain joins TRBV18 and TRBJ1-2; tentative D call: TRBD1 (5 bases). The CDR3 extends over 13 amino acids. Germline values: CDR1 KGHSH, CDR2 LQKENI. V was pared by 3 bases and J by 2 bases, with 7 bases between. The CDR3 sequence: CASSPDTNYGYTF. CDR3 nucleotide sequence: TGTGCCAGCTCACCGGACACCAACTATGGCTACACCTTC. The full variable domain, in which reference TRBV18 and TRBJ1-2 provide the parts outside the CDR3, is NAGVMQNPRHLVRRRGQEARLRCSPMKGHSHVYWYRQLPEEGLKFMVYLQKENIIDESGMPKERFSAEFPKEGPSILRIQQVVRGDSAAYFCASSPDTNYGYTFGSGTRLTVV.

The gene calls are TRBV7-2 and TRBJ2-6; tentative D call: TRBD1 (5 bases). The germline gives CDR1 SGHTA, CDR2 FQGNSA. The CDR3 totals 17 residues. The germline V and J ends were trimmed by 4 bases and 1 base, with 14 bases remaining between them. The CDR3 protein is CASSSMDQGSGANVLTF. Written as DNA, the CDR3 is TGTGCCAGCAGCTCGATGGATCAGGGATCTGGGGCCAACGTCCTGACTTTC.

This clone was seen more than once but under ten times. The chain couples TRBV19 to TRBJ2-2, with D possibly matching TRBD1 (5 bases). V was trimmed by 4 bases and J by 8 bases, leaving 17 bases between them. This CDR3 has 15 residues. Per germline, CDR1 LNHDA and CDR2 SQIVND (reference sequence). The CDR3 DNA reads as TGTGCCAGTAGTACCAAAGCAGGGTTCTCGGGGGAGCTGTTTTTT. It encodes CASSTKAGFSGELFF.

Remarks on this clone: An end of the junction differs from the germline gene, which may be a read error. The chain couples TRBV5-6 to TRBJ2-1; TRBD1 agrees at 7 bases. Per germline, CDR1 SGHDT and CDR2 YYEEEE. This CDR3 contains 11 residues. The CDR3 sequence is CASSSTGEQLF. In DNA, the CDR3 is TGTGCCAGCAGCTCCACAGGGGAGCAGCTCTTC.

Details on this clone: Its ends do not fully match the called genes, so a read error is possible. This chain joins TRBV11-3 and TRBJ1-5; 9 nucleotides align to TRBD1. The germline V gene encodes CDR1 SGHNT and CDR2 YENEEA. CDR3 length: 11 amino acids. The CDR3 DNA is TGTGCCAGCAGCTACCCGACAGGGGGGGGTTTT. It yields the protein CASSYPTGGGF.

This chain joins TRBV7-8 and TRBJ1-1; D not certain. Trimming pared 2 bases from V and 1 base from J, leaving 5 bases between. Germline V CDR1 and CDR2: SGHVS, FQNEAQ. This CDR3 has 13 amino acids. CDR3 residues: CASSLQQNTEAFF. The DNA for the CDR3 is TGTGCCAGCAGCTTACAACAGAACACTGAAGCTTTCTTT.

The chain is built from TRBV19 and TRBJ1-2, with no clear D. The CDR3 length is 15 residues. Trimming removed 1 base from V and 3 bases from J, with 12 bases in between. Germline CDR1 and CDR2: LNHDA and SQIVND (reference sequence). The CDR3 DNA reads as TGTGCCAGTAGTATAGTTCGCCGGGGAGACTATGGCTACACCTTC. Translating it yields CASSIVRRGDYGYTF.

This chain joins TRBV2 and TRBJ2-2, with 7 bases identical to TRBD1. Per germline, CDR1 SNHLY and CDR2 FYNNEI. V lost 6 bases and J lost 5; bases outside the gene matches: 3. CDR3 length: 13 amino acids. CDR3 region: CASSLQGTGELFF. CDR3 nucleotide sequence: TGTGCCAGCAGCCTACAGGGGACCGGGGAGCTGTTTTTT. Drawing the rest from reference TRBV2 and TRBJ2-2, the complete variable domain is EPEVTQTPSHQVTQMGQEVILRCVPISNHLYFYWYRQILGQKVEFLVSFYNNEISEKSEIFDDQFSVERPDGSNFTLKIRSTKLEDSAMYFCASSLQGTGELFFGEGSRLTVL.

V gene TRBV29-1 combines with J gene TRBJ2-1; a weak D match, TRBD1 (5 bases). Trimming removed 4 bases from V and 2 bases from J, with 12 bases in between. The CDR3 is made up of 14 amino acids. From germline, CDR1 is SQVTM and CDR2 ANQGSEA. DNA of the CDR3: TGCAGCGTTGTTCAGGTGGACACCTACAATGAGCAGTTCTTC. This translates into CSVVQVDTYNEQFF.

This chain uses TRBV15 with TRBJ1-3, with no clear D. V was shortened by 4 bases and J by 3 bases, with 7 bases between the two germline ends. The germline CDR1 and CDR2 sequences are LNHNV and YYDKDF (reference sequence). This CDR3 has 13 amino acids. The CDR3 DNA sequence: TGTGCCACCAGCACAGACGGTGGAAACACCATATATTTT. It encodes CATSTDGGNTIYF.

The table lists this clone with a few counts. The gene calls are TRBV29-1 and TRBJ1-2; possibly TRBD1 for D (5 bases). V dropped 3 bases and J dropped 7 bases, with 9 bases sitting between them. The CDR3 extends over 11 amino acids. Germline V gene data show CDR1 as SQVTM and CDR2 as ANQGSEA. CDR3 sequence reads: CSVDHGGGYTF. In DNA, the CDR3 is TGCAGCGTTGATCACGGGGGTGGCTACACCTTC. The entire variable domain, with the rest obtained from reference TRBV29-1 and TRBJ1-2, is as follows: SAVISQKPSRDICQRGTSLTIQCQVDSQVTMMFWYRQQPGQSLTLIATANQGSEATYESGFVIDKFPISRPNLTFSTLTVSNMSPEDSSIYLCSVDHGGGYTFGSGTRLTVV.

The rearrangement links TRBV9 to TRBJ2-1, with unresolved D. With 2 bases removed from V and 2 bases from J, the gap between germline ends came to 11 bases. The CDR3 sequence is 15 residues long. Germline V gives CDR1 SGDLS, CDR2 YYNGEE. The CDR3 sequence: CASSVVAGPYNEQFF. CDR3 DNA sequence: TGTGCCAGCAGCGTCGTGGCAGGTCCCTACAATGAGCAGTTCTTC.

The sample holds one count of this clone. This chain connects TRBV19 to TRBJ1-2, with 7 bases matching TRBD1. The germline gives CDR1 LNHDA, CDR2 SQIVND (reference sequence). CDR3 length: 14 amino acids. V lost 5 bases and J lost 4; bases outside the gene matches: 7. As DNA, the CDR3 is TGTGCCAGTAGTGTTCTTACAGGGGTCTATGGCTACACCTTC. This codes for CASSVLTGVYGYTF.

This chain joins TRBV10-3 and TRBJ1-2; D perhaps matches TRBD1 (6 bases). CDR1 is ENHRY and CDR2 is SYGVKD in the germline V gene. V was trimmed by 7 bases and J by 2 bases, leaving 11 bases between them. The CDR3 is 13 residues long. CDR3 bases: TGTGCCATCACGGCAGGGGCCAACTATGGCTACACCTTC. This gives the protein CAITAGANYGYTF.

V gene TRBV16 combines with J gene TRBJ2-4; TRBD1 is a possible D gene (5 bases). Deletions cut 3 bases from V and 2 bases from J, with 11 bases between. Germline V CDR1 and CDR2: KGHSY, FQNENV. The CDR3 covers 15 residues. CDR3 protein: CASSQTQGTKNIQYF. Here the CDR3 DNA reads TGTGCCAGCAGCCAGACCCAGGGTACCAAAAACATTCAGTACTTC.

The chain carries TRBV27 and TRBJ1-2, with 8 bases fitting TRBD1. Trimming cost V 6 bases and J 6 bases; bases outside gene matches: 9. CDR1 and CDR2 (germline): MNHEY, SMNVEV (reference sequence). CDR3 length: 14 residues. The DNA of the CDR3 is TGTGCCAGCAGCCTAGAGAGGACAGGGCATGGCTACACCTTC. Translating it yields CASSLERTGHGYTF.

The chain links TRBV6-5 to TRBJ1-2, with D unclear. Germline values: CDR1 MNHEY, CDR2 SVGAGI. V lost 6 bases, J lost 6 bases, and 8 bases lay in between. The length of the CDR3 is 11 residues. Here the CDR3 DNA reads TGTGCCAGCAGACACGCTCATGGCTACACCTTC. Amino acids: CASRHAHGYTF.

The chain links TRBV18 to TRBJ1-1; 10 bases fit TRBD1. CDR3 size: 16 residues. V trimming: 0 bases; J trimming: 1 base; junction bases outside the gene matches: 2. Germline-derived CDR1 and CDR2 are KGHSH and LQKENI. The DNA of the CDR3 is TGTGCCAGCTCACCACCAGGGGACAGGGGGAACACTGAAGCTTTCTTT. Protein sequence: CASSPPGDRGNTEAFF.

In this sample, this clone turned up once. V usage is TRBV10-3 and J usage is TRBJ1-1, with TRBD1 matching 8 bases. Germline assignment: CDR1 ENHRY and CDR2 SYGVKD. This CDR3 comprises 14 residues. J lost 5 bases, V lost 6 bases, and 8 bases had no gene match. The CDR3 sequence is CAISSDRAGTEAFF. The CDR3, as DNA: TGTGCCATCAGCTCGGACAGGGCCGGGACTGAAGCTTTCTTT.

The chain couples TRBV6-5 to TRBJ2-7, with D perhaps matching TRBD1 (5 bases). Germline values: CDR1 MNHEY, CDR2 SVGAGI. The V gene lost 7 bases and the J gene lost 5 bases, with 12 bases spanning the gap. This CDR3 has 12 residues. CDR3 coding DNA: TGTGCCAGCACAGGGCAATCCAACGAGCAGTACTTC. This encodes CASTGQSNEQYF.

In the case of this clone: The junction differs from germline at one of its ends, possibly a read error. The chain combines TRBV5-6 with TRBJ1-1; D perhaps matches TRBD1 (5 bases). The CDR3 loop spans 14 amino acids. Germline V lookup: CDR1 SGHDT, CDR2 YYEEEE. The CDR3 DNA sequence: TGTGCCAGCAGGTTGGTAGGGGCCGACACTGAAGCTTTCTTT. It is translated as CASRLVGADTEAFF.

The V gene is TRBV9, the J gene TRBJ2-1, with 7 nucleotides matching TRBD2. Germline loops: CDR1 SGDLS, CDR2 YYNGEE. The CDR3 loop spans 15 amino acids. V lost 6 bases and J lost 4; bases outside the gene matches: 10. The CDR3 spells CASNGWGGNYNEQFF. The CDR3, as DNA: TGTGCCAGCAACGGCTGGGGGGGAAATTACAATGAGCAGTTCTTC.

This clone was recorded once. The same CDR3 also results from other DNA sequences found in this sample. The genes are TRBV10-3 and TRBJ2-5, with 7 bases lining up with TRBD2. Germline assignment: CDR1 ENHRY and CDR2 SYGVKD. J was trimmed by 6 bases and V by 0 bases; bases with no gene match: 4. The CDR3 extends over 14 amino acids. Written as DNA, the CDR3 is TGTGCCATCAGTGAGTCGATGGGGGGGAAGACCCAGTACTTC. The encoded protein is CAISESMGGKTQYF.

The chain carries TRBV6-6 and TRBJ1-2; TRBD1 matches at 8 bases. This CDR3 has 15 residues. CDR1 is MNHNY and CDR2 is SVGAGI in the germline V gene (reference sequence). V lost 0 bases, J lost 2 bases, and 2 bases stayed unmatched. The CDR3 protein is CASSYSTGANYGYTF. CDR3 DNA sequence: TGTGCCAGCAGTTACTCGACAGGGGCCAACTATGGCTACACCTTC.